One and the same sample provided the 32 T cell receptor beta chains below, sequenced in a study of blood T cells in healthy people across ages. The use of a sample-barcoded 5' primer and a J-beta primer mix characterized a second PCR of roughly 6 to 11 cycles. TCRdb fed the 5' RACE reads into MiXCR, producing one record per CDR3 protein. The sample holds about 1,500,000 distinct CDR3 sequences; 28% are singletons and the top ten take around 7.7%. Sequenced: blood. These receptors all come from a woman in her thirties in good health.

About this clonotype itself: A much larger clone differs by one base, so this may be a read error. The V call is TRBV29-1, the J call TRBJ1-2; the match to TRBD1 covers 8 bases. Germline V gene sequence: CDR1 SQVTM, CDR2 ANQGSEA. This CDR3 is 13 amino acids long. CDR3 nucleotides: TGCGGCGTTGCGAAGGACAGGGCGGACGGCTACACCTTC. Amino acid sequence: CGVAKDRADGYTF.

About this clonotype itself: Being one base from a much bigger clone, this may be a read error. The chain uses TRBV28 and TRBJ2-1; the match to TRBD2 covers 16 bases. The closer fit of TRBJ2-7 to the DNA end suggests the J call may be wrong. Germline CDR1 MDHEN, CDR2 SYDVKM. The CDR3 covers 20 residues. The CDR3 region has the DNA TGTGCCAGCAGTTTCCCCGGGACTAGCGGGGGGGAAATTTCCTACAATGAGCAGTACTTC. Its translation: CASSFPGTSGGEISYNEQYF.

This rearrangement joins TRBV7-8 to TRBJ2-6; D uncertain. V gave up 1 base and J gave up 8 bases, with 9 bases separating them. This CDR3 has 14 amino acids. Germline V gene sequence: CDR1 SGHVS, CDR2 FQNEAQ. In DNA, the CDR3 is TGTGCCAGCAGCTTAGGACTCCCGCCCAACGTCCTGACTTTC. Translation: CASSLGLPPNVLTF.

The chain combines TRBV5-1 with TRBJ2-1; D is possibly TRBD2 (5 bases). With 3 bases removed from V and 0 bases from J, the gap between germline ends came to 10 bases. There are 15 residues in the CDR3. Germline CDR1 is SGHRS and CDR2 is YFSETQ. This CDR3 is CASSWGEASYNEQFF. The CDR3 DNA is TGCGCCAGCAGCTGGGGAGAGGCCTCCTACAATGAGCAGTTCTTC.

Comment on this clonotype: A much bigger clone sits one base away, suggesting this may be a read error. This chain uses TRBV12-3 or TRBV12-4 with TRBJ1-5; D is possibly TRBD1 (5 bases). Trimming took 3 bases from V and 7 from J, leaving 10 bases between them. The CDR3 consists of 13 residues. CDR3 loop: CASSLERTQPQHF. As DNA, the CDR3 is TGTGCCAGCAGTTTGGAACGGACACAGCCCCAGCATTTT.

A remark on this clonotype: This may be a read error: a much more frequent sequence differs by one nucleotide. The chain is built from TRBV7-2 and TRBJ2-3; 8 positions agree with TRBD1. Germline assignment: CDR1 SGHTA and CDR2 FQGNSA. This CDR3 comprises 15 residues. CDR3 DNA: TGTGCCGGCAGCCTACAGGGGGGAGGCACAGATACGCAGTATTTT. Residues: CAGSLQGGGTDTQYF.

The chain combines TRBV20-1 with TRBJ1-2, with TRBD1 as a possible D gene (6 bases). Germline V gene data show CDR1 as DFQATT and CDR2 as SNEGSKA (reference sequence). V shed 5 bases and J shed 4 bases, with 8 bases lying between them. The CDR3 totals 11 residues. Here the CDR3 DNA reads TGCAGTGCTGAGGGGGGCTATGGCTACACCTTC. Encoded protein: CSAEGGYGYTF.

The table lists this clonotype with many counts. The V call is TRBV12-3 or TRBV12-4, the J call TRBJ2-7; D is perhaps TRBD2 (6 bases). CDR3 length equals 14 residues. V gave up 4 bases and J gave up 8 bases, with 18 bases separating them. The CDR3 region is CASSSRTRDLKQYF. The CDR3 DNA sequence: TGTGCCAGCAGTTCTAGGACCAGGGACTTGAAGCAGTACTTC.

The J gene is TRBJ2-5, the V gene TRBV7-2; perhaps TRBD2 as D (6 bases). With 0 bases removed from V and 4 bases from J, the gap between germline ends came to 12 bases. This CDR3 spans 15 amino acids. Germline CDR1 reads SGHTA; CDR2 reads FQGNSA. As DNA, the CDR3 is TGTGCCAGCAGCTTAGCGCCTAGCGTTACAGAGACCCAGTACTTC. This codes for CASSLAPSVTETQYF. The full variable domain, in which reference TRBV7-2 and TRBJ2-5 provide the parts outside the CDR3, is GAGVSQSPSNKVTEKGKDVELRCDPISGHTALYWYRQSLGQGLEFLIYFQGNSAPDKSGLPSDRFSAERTGGSVSTLTIQRTQQEDSAVYLCASSLAPSVTETQYFGPGTRLLVL.

The rearrangement uses TRBV28 and TRBJ1-2, with D uncertain. V gave up 2 bases and J gave up 4 bases, with 8 bases separating them. The germline gives CDR1 MDHEN, CDR2 SYDVKM. The CDR3 has 13 amino acids. This CDR3 reads CASSLRAVYGYTF. The CDR3 DNA reads TGTGCCAGCAGTTTAAGGGCGGTCTATGGCTACACCTTC.

At least ten counts were recorded for this clonotype. The chain employs TRBV29-1 and TRBJ1-1; D not certain. CDR1 is SQVTM and CDR2 is ANQGSEA in the germline V gene. V shed 4 bases and J shed 4 bases, with 19 bases lying between them. CDR3 length equals 15 residues. DNA for the CDR3: TGCAGCGTTGGTACAGTGGAAGGGTTCGGCACTGAAGCTTTCTTT. Translated: CSVGTVEGFGTEAFF.

The J gene is TRBJ2-7, the V gene TRBV3-1; TRBD2 aligns across 10 bases. Germline V CDR1 and CDR2: LGHDT, YNNKEL (reference sequence). The J segment lost 3 bases and the V segment lost 1 base, leaving 12 bases of the junction unmatched. CDR3 size: 18 residues. In DNA, the CDR3 is TGTGCCAGCAGCCAAGGGACCTTCCTAGCGGGAGATGGCTACGAGCAGTACTTC. Encoded protein: CASSQGTFLAGDGYEQYF.

The genes are TRBV5-1 and TRBJ2-5, with 11 positions matching TRBD2. This CDR3 region has 15 residues. With V trimmed by 5 bases and J by 4 bases, 7 bases remained unmatched. Germline V gene lookup returns CDR1 SGHRS and CDR2 YFSETQ. DNA of the CDR3: TGCGCCAGCAGGAGGTCACTAGCGGGAGTAGAGACCCAGTACTTC. Translating it yields CASRRSLAGVETQYF.

The rearrangement joins TRBV9 to TRBJ2-3, with D perhaps matching TRBD1 (5 bases). Germline CDR1 reads SGDLS; CDR2 reads YYNGEE. This CDR3 spans 15 amino acids. The germline V and J ends were trimmed by 2 bases and 7 bases, with 17 bases remaining between them. The CDR3 sequence: CASSVDSAVGNTQYF. CDR3 coding DNA: TGTGCCAGCAGCGTCGACAGCGCTGTGGGAAATACGCAGTATTTT.

The rearrangement links TRBV12-3 or TRBV12-4 to TRBJ2-5; no reliable D call. V dropped 4 bases and J dropped 7 bases, with 13 bases sitting between them. The CDR3 has 13 residues. The CDR3 region is CASSSLAWGTQYF. For the CDR3, the DNA is TGTGCCAGCAGTTCGTTGGCGTGGGGGACCCAGTACTTC.

The sample holds a few counts of this clonotype. This chain uses TRBV5-1 with TRBJ2-1; 10 nucleotides agree with TRBD2. The germline V gene has CDR1 SGHRS and CDR2 YFSETQ. The CDR3 is made up of 13 amino acids. V shed 6 bases, J shed 6 bases, and the junction held 3 bases outside the gene matches. This CDR3 reads CASTPSGSNEQFF. The CDR3 nucleotides read TGCGCCAGCACTCCTAGCGGGAGCAATGAGCAGTTCTTC.

This clonotype appeared a few times. A read error may be the cause here, since a much bigger clone is one base away. The chain recombines TRBV29-1 with TRBJ2-6; no firm D call. Germline V CDR1 and CDR2: SQVTM, ANQGSEA. The CDR3 is 17 amino acids. This chain's CDR3 is CSAEDPVKYSGANVLTF. CDR3 in DNA: TGCAGCGCTGAAGATCCTGTAAAGTATTCTGGGGCCAACGTCCTGACTTTC.

The chain has TRBV27 and TRBJ1-1; tentative D call: TRBD1 (6 bases). Trimming took off 5 bases at V and 11 bases at J, with 18 bases between the two ends. Per germline, CDR1 MNHEY and CDR2 SMNVEV (reference sequence). The CDR3 totals 13 residues. DNA for the CDR3: TGTGCCAGCAGTCCCCAGGGGAGGATGAAGGCTTTCTTT. It yields the protein CASSPQGRMKAFF.

This chain links TRBV7-6 with TRBJ1-2; 7 bases map to TRBD1. Germline CDR1 SGHVS, CDR2 FNYEAQ. This CDR3 spans 17 amino acids. V shed 5 bases, J shed 0 bases, and the junction held 12 bases outside the gene matches. The CDR3, as DNA: TGTGCCAGCAGCGCTAGGGGCAGGGGGGAAGCTAACTATGGCTACACCTTC. Translation: CASSARGRGEANYGYTF.

The gene calls are TRBV9 and TRBJ2-3, with D uncertain. The germline V and J ends were trimmed by 3 bases and 6 bases, with 8 bases remaining between them. The CDR3 is 12 amino acids. Germline-derived CDR1 and CDR2 are SGDLS and YYNGEE. The chain's CDR3 is CASSGIRDTQYF. In nucleotides, the CDR3 is TGTGCCAGCAGCGGGATCAGGGATACGCAGTATTTT.

The V call is TRBV7-2, the J call TRBJ2-1, with D possibly TRBD2 on 5 matching bases. The J call may be mistaken, given a closer DNA end match to TRBJ2-7. Germline V gene lookup returns CDR1 SGHTA and CDR2 FQGNSA. The CDR3 totals 17 residues. CDR3 region: CASSSPEDASSYNEQYF. CDR3 DNA: TGTGCCAGCAGCTCTCCCGAGGACGCTAGCTCCTACAATGAGCAGTACTTC.

This clonotype was recorded at least ten times. The rearrangement links TRBV5-1 to TRBJ1-2; D possibly corresponds to TRBD1 (5 bases). The CDR3 length is 13 residues. Germline assignment: CDR1 SGHRS and CDR2 YFSETQ. With 4 bases removed from V and 4 bases from J, the gap between germline ends came to 11 bases. DNA of the CDR3: TGCGCCAGCAGCACCGGGGGGAGCTATGGCTACACCTTC. This sequence encodes CASSTGGSYGYTF.

This clonotype was seen more than once but under ten times. This rearrangement joins TRBV6-5 to TRBJ2-3; D possibly uses TRBD1 or TRBD2 (6 bases each). The CDR3 is 13 amino acids. The V end was cut by 10 bases, the J end by 2 bases, with 13 bases between. Germline CDR1 MNHEY, CDR2 SVGAGI. This CDR3 is CATAGQATDTQYF. The DNA of the CDR3 is TGTGCCACCGCGGGACAAGCCACAGATACGCAGTATTTT.

The rearrangement uses TRBV6-2 or TRBV6-3 and TRBJ1-5; the match to TRBD1 covers 7 bases. There are 16 residues in the CDR3. Germline V gene sequence: CDR1 MNHEY, CDR2 SVGEGT. Trimming took 9 bases from V and 0 from J; bases not matched to a gene: 11. The chain's CDR3 is CASNLGQAYSNQPQHF. The CDR3 bases are TGTGCCAGTAACCTTGGACAGGCCTATAGCAATCAGCCCCAGCATTTT.

This clonotype was seen ten or more times. The V gene is TRBV18, the J gene TRBJ2-1, with D unresolved. V was cut by 2 bases and J by 9 bases, with 11 bases left in between. CDR1 is KGHSH and CDR2 is LQKENI in the germline V gene. The CDR3 extends over 13 amino acids. CDR3 sequence (DNA): TGTGCCAGCTCACCAGGTGAATTGGGTGAGCAGTTCTTC. Protein sequence: CASSPGELGEQFF.

This clonotype was seen at least ten times. This chain's CDR3 is CASSLVTQETQYF. The CDR3 DNA is TGTGCCAGCAGCTTAGTGACGCAAGAGACCCAGTACTTC. The rearrangement links TRBV7-2 to TRBJ2-5; D unresolved. The V end lost 1 base, the J end lost 2 bases, and 5 bases lay between the germline ends. Germline values: CDR1 SGHTA, CDR2 FQGNSA. The CDR3 loop spans 13 amino acids.

In this sample, this clonotype turned up a few times. The chain is built from TRBV20-1 and TRBJ2-3, with TRBD2 identical over 10 bases. Germline CDR1 DFQATT, CDR2 SNEGSKA (reference sequence). The CDR3 has 16 residues. Trimming at V came to 3 bases and at J to 3 bases, leaving 9 bases not matched to a gene. CDR3 sequence (DNA): TGCAGTGCTAGGTTAAGCGGGGGGGGTGGTACAGATACGCAGTATTTT. Protein: CSARLSGGGGTDTQYF.

This chain joins TRBV29-1 and TRBJ1-5; perhaps TRBD1 as D (5 bases). Germline values: CDR1 SQVTM, CDR2 ANQGSEA. The CDR3 has 15 amino acids. With 4 bases removed from V and 0 bases from J, the gap between germline ends came to 13 bases. The CDR3 reads CSVGPTGDSNQPQHF. The CDR3 nucleotides read TGCAGCGTTGGACCCACGGGGGATAGCAATCAGCCCCAGCATTTT.

This sequence joins TRBV5-1 and TRBJ2-7, with D possibly being TRBD1 or TRBD2 (5 bases each). The CDR3 extends over 15 amino acids. Germline V CDR1 and CDR2: SGHRS, YFSETQ. V was pared by 2 bases and J by 3 bases, with 15 bases between. CDR3 in DNA: TGCGCCAGCAGCTTCCGGGACGGAGGTGGCTACGAGCAGTACTTC. Translating it yields CASSFRDGGGYEQYF.

The V gene is TRBV3-1, the J gene TRBJ1-1; D uncertain. Germline V gene sequence: CDR1 LGHDT, CDR2 YNNKEL (reference sequence). The CDR3 contains 13 residues. Trimming left V 10 bases short and J 3 bases short, with 15 bases between. The CDR3 nucleotides read TGTGCCACCTCCCTAGGTAGGGACACTGAAGCTTTCTTT. Its translation: CATSLGRDTEAFF. Full variable domain (missing parts from reference TRBV3-1 and TRBJ1-1): DTAVSQTPKYLVTQMGNDKSIKCEQNLGHDTMYWYKQDSKKFLKIMFSYNNKELIINETVPNRFSPKSPDKAHLNLHINSLELGDSAVYFCATSLGRDTEAFFGQGTRLTVV.

This clonotype has ten or more counts. The chain joins TRBV5-1 to TRBJ2-7, with D possibly being TRBD1 or TRBD2 (5 bases each). The CDR3 consists of 12 residues. Trimming took off 5 bases at V and 5 bases at J, with 11 bases between the two ends. CDR1 and CDR2 from the germline V gene are SGHRS and YFSETQ. CDR3 amino acids: CASSGRGDEQYF. DNA of the CDR3: TGCGCCAGCAGTGGACGGGGCGACGAGCAGTACTTC.

The chain joins TRBV7-9 to TRBJ2-5; TRBD1 matches at 7 bases. The germline V gene has CDR1 SEHNR and CDR2 FQNEAQ (reference sequence). The CDR3 is 14 amino acids. The V segment lost 3 bases and the J segment 5 bases; nucleotides outside the gene matches: 6. CDR3 residues: CASSLGTATETQYF. The CDR3, as DNA: TGTGCCAGCAGCTTGGGGACAGCGACTGAGACCCAGTACTTC. Complete variable domain (other parts from reference TRBV7-9 and TRBJ2-5): DTGVSQNPRHKITKRGQNVTFRCDPISEHNRLYWYRQTLGQGPEFLTYFQNEAQLEKSRLLSDRFSAERPKGSFSTLEIQRTEQGDSAMYLCASSLGTATETQYFGPGTRLLVL.